A selection of T cell receptor beta chains follows, all from one sample in a study of beta chain features in type 1 diabetes. Repertoires were generated with immunoSEQ multiplex PCR, while TCRdb's copy carries only in-frame clones and drops some. Here the sample spans about 160,000 clones, 7.5% to 8.5% being singletons. Sequencing used central memory CD4+ T cells from blood. The source is a young man with type 1 diabetes. The CDR3 runs from the conserved cysteine through the conserved F or W. The D gene is left open where the match is weak. A clone size is listed for some rows: how often the clone was seen (once, few, many), or a class if it is expanded.

J gene,V gene,clone size,D gene,CDR3 DNA,CDR3 protein
TRBJ1-1,TRBV29-1,NA,TRBD1,TGCAGCGTCACACAGGGGACGAACACTGAAGCTTTCTTT,CSVTQGTNTEAFF
TRBJ1-2,TRBV7-9,few,TRBD1,TGTGCCAGCAGCTCGGGGGACAGGGCTAGCTATGGCTACACCTTC,CASSSGDRASYGYTF
TRBJ2-5,TRBV9,few,NA,TGTGCCAGCAGCGTCAGGGGGGTAGAGACCCAGTACTTC,CASSVRGVETQYF
TRBJ2-3,TRBV4-2,NA,NA,TGTGCCAGCAGCCAAGAGGTTGCCACGGGGCAGTATTTT,CASSQEVATGQYF
TRBJ2-1,TRBV5-6,NA,NA,TGTGCCAGCAGCCCGACTGGGAGCAATGAGCAGTTCTTC,CASSPTGSNEQFF
TRBJ2-1,TRBV2,NA,NA,TGTGCCAGCAGTCCAAGACAGGTCCAGTTCTTC,CASSPRQVQFF
TRBJ1-1,TRBV2,NA,NA,TGTGCCAGCAGTGATAGGAACACTGAAGCTTTCTTT,CASSDRNTEAFF
TRBJ2-2,TRBV5-6,NA,NA,TGTGCCAGCAGCATAAACAGTCGTCCCGGGGAGCTGTTTTTT,CASSINSRPGELFF
TRBJ2-2,TRBV25-1,few,NA,TGTGCCAGCAGTGAATCAAGGGGAACCGGGGAGCTGTTTTTT,CASSESRGTGELFF
TRBJ2-3,TRBV5-6,few,TRBD1,TGTGCCAGCAGCTTGGACAGGGGAACAGATACGCAGTATTTT,CASSLDRGTDTQYF
TRBJ2-5,TRBV28,few,TRBD1,TGTGCCAGCAGTTTACCGGGACAGGGGGTCGGAGAGACCCAGTACTTC,CASSLPGQGVGETQYF
TRBJ2-2,TRBV13,NA,TRBD1,TGTGCCAGCAGCAAGACAGGGGAGAACACCGGGGAGCTGTTTTTT,CASSKTGENTGELFF
TRBJ1-5,TRBV6-5,few,TRBD1,TGTGCCAGCAGCAACGGGGACAGGGTAAATCAGCCCCAGCATTTT,CASSNGDRVNQPQHF
TRBJ1-3,TRBV6-6,few,NA,TGTGCCAGCAGTTACTCGGGCTACTCCTCTGGAAACACCATATATTTT,CASSYSGYSSGNTIYF
TRBJ1-1,TRBV5-5,few,TRBD1,TGTGCCAGCAGCCTTGCTCCAGGGGGCGAAACAGCTTTCTTT,CASSLAPGGETAFF
TRBJ1-2,TRBV18,NA,TRBD1,TGTGCCAGCTCACGGGACAGGGAACCTAACTATGGCTACACCTTC,CASSRDREPNYGYTF
TRBJ2-3,TRBV27,NA,NA,TGTGCCAGCAGAAGGGATTGGGGCAGGGGAGATACGCAGTATTTT,CASRRDWGRGDTQYF
TRBJ2-5,TRBV7-9,few,NA,TGTGCCAGTCTTGGGGGGGCGGAGACCCAGTACTTC,CASLGGAETQYF
TRBJ1-2,TRBV7-2,few,NA,TGTGCCAGCAGCTCCGGACAGAACTATGGCTACACCTTC,CASSSGQNYGYTF
TRBJ2-3,TRBV18,few,TRBD1,TGTGCCAGCTCACCGGACAGGACGCAGTATTTT,CASSPDRTQYF
TRBJ2-1,TRBV9,few,TRBD2,TGTGCCAGCAGCGTAGAGGGTAGCGGGTACAATGAGCAGTTCTTC,CASSVEGSGYNEQFF
TRBJ2-3,TRBV5-4,NA,NA,TGTGCCAGCAGCTTCGACAGAGCAGATACGCAGTATTTT,CASSFDRADTQYF
TRBJ1-1,TRBV2,few,NA,TGTGCCAGCAAGGGAGATTTGAACACTGAAGCTTTCTTT,CASKGDLNTEAFF
TRBJ1-5,TRBV18,few,NA,TGTGCCAGCTCACCTATAGACAGCGTCAATCAGCCCCAGCATTTT,CASSPIDSVNQPQHF
TRBJ2-1,TRBV5-4,NA,NA,TGTGCCAGCAGCTTGAATCCCGGGACACAGCAGTTCTTC,CASSLNPGTQQFF
TRBJ2-3,TRBV5-4,few,TRBD2,TGTGCCAGCAGCCGCGCTAGCGGGGGGCCCGATACGCAGTATTTT,CASSRASGGPDTQYF
TRBJ2-3,TRBV6-5,NA,TRBD1,TGTGCCAGCAGGGGGACAGGGTCAGATACGCAGTATTTT,CASRGTGSDTQYF
TRBJ2-5,TRBV6-5,few,NA,TGTGCCAGCAGTCGCCCCGACTTACAAGAGACCCAGTACTTC,CASSRPDLQETQYF
TRBJ2-5,TRBV6-6,few,NA,TGTGCCAGCAGTCCCCCCTCGGGCAGGGCTGAAGAGACCCAGTACTTC,CASSPPSGRAEETQYF
TRBJ2-3,TRBV19,NA,NA,TGTGCCAGTAGTCCGCAAACCCCTTCAGCAGATACGCAGTATTTT,CASSPQTPSADTQYF
TRBJ2-1,TRBV28,few,NA,TGTGCCACCACGTCGTGGGCTAATGAGCAGTTCTTC,CATTSWANEQFF
TRBJ2-1,TRBV29-1,few,TRBD2,TGCAGCGGCGGGAAGCGGGGGGCCTCGAGCCTGTTCTTC,CSGGKRGASSLFF
TRBJ2-3,TRBV5-1,NA,TRBD2,TGCGCCAGCAGCTTCCAAAGCGGGAGGGGCTTGAATACGCAGTATTTT,CASSFQSGRGLNTQYF
TRBJ2-3,TRBV6-6,NA,NA,TGTGCCAGCAGTTACGCGGGGACTAGCACAGATACGCAGTATTTT,CASSYAGTSTDTQYF
TRBJ2-7,TRBV6-5,NA,TRBD1,TGTGCCAGCCGCCTAGGGACAGTCTACGAGCAGTACTTC,CASRLGTVYEQYF
TRBJ2-7,TRBV4-1,NA,NA,TGCGCCAGCAGCCAAGCCGGACAGACCTACGAGCAGTACTTC,CASSQAGQTYEQYF
TRBJ2-7,TRBV7-9,few,NA,TGTGCCAGCAGCTTAAATACAGGGCTGGACGAGCAGTACTTC,CASSLNTGLDEQYF
TRBJ2-5,TRBV7-2,many,NA,TGTGCCAGCAGCTCACAAGAGACCCAGTACTTC,CASSSQETQYF
TRBJ1-1,TRBV5-1,NA,TRBD1,TGCGCCAGCAGCATCGGACAGGGGAACACTGAAGCTTTCTTT,CASSIGQGNTEAFF
TRBJ2-5,TRBV5-1,NA,TRBD2,TGCGCCAGCAGCCGAGCGGGAGGAGAGACCCAGTACTTC,CASSRAGGETQYF
TRBJ1-5,TRBV7-2,NA,TRBD1,TGTGCCAGCAGCCCAGGGGGTCAGCCCCAGCATTTT,CASSPGGQPQHF
TRBJ2-2,TRBV7-7,few,NA,TGTGCCAGCAGCCCCGGGGGTGGGAAGAGGAGCACCGGGGAGCTGTTTTTT,CASSPGGGKRSTGELFF
TRBJ2-3,TRBV5-6,few,NA,TGTGCCAGCAGGTCGGGATTCCTCCGCACAGATACGCAGTATTTT,CASRSGFLRTDTQYF
TRBJ2-5,TRBV9,many,NA,TGTGCCAGCAGCGTCCAGGGTAACCTCCAAGAGACCCAGTACTTC,CASSVQGNLQETQYF
TRBJ1-1,TRBV10-2,NA,TRBD1,TGCGCCAGCAGTTGGACAGGGATCCGGTACACTGAAGCTTTCTTT,CASSWTGIRYTEAFF
TRBJ1-4,TRBV6-5,NA,TRBD1,TGTGCCAGCAGTTACTCGGGACAGTTTAATGAAAAACTGTTTTTT,CASSYSGQFNEKLFF
TRBJ2-7,TRBV28,NA,TRBD2,TGTGCCAGCAGTTCCCCAGCGGGAGTTCGGGAGCAGTACTTC,CASSSPAGVREQYF
TRBJ2-7,TRBV11-2,few,TRBD1,TGTGCCAGCAGCTTAATGGGACAGGGCCACGAGCAGTACTTC,CASSLMGQGHEQYF
TRBJ2-7,TRBV5-1,NA,TRBD2,TGCGCCAGCAGCCGTGATAGCGGGGGCGGGTCCTACGAGCAGTACTTC,CASSRDSGGGSYEQYF
TRBJ2-7,TRBV18,NA,TRBD1,TGTGCCAGCTCACTCGGGACAGGGGAGCGGGGGCAGTACTTC,CASSLGTGERGQYF
TRBJ2-5,TRBV19,NA,NA,TGTGCCAGTAGTGTCCGTGAGACCCAGTACTTC,CASSVRETQYF
TRBJ2-7,TRBV11-3,few,TRBD1,TGTGCCAGCAGCTGGGGACAGAACGAGCAGTACTTC,CASSWGQNEQYF
TRBJ2-4,TRBV7-6,few,NA,TGTGCCAGCAGTTCCGGACTCCGACCCCACTTC,CASSSGLRPHF